The clone carrying this T cell receptor beta chain has a handful of counts. Its cognate antigen is unknown. This sample is part of a study of cytomegalovirus exposure and HLA in healthy donors. The V end was cut by 3 bases, the J end by 0 bases, with 5 bases between. The CDR3 extends over 13 amino acids. The germline gives CDR1 KGHSH, CDR2 LQKENI. Points from the study as a whole: In a later analysis, the majority of CMV-associated beta chains seemingly showed HLA restriction. Later analysis identified several of the most significant clusters that appeared linked to common viral pathogens.

PCR involved 60 Vbeta and 13 Jbeta primers. Authors' analysis steps: About 83 million unique TCR beta chains, some 11 million shared, were counted in a later analysis. Sequenced by immunoSEQ multiplex PCR; TCRdb stores in-frame clones only, minus some. D and trimming come from the DNA, and the V and J calls and clone size come from that table. The table includes around 100,000 clones, approximately 7.1% detected once. The rearrangement links TRBV18 to TRBJ2-5; no definite D call. This TCR came from a man aged 45 to 65 in good health and CMV-seronegative. Sequencing input: PBMCs. This CDR3 reads CASSPRYQETQYF. CDR3 coding DNA: TGTGCCAGCTCACCTCGGTACCAAGAGACCCAGTACTTC.